These 29 T cell receptor beta chains came from one sample sequenced in a study of OX40 agonist ivuxolimab in advanced cancers. Assay: immunoSEQ multiplex PCR; the TCRdb copy retains only in-frame clones and omits some. The table lists about 76,000 clones, over 75% of them singletons. Sample: CD4+ or CD8+ T cells sorted from blood, taken in a trial of the OX40 agonist ivuxolimab. Receptors were obtained from an adult with an advanced solid tumor such as melanoma, head and neck, liver or kidney cancer.

Worth noting for this clone: An end of the junction does not agree with germline; a read error may underlie this. The chain employs TRBV11-2 and TRBJ1-5; D gene ambiguous. Germline CDR1 SGHAT, CDR2 FQNNGV. The CDR3 is 14 residues long. The CDR3 sequence: CASSVEALGQPQHF. The CDR3, as DNA: TGTGCCAGCAGCGTAGAGGCTCTTGGCCAGCCCCAGCATTTT.

The J gene is TRBJ2-2, the V gene TRBV4-3, with D possibly matching TRBD1 (6 bases). V gave up 4 bases and J gave up 0 bases, with 12 bases separating them. This CDR3 has 16 residues. Germline lookup yields CDR1 LGHNA and CDR2 YSLEER. CDR3 nucleotides: TGCGCCAGCAGCCGGGCAGGACAGACGAACACCGGGGAGCTGTTTTTT. Its protein is CASSRAGQTNTGELFF.

A single count supports this clone. The V call is TRBV7-9, the J call TRBJ2-5; TRBD1 might be the D (6 bases). The end of the DNA is better explained by TRBJ2-7, so the J call may be wrong. The germline gives CDR1 SEHNR, CDR2 FQNEAQ (reference sequence). The length of the CDR3 is 13 residues. CDR3 protein: CASSPLWTDEQYF. In DNA form, the CDR3 reads TGTGCCAGCAGCCCTTTGTGGACAGACGAGCAGTACTTC.

This clone was picked up a small number of times. This chain uses TRBV9 with TRBJ2-5; D not resolved. Germline CDR1 reads SGDLS; CDR2 reads YYNGEE. The CDR3 runs 13 residues. V lost 0 bases to trimming and J lost 1 base, with 4 bases between them. The CDR3 loop is CASSVGIQETQYF. In DNA form, the CDR3 reads TGTGCCAGCAGCGTAGGGATCCAAGAGACCCAGTACTTC. Complete variable domain (other parts from reference TRBV9 and TRBJ2-5): DSGVTQTPKHLITATGQRVTLRCSPRSGDLSVYWYQQSLDQGLQFLIQYYNGEERAKGNILERFSAQQFPDLHSELNLSSLELGDSALYFCASSVGIQETQYFGPGTRLLVL.

The chain employs TRBV5-4 and TRBJ2-3; D is undetermined. Trimming removed 6 bases from V and 0 bases from J, with 14 bases in between. CDR3 length: 15 amino acids. Germline CDR1 and CDR2: SGHNT and YYREEE (reference sequence). CDR3 sequence reads: CASTTLGTSTDTQYF. The CDR3 DNA is TGTGCCAGCACGACTCTAGGCACTAGCACAGATACGCAGTATTTT.

J is TRBJ1-1 and V is TRBV5-5, with TRBD1 as a possible D gene (6 bases). Trimming shortened V by 1 base and J by 2 bases, and 9 bases separated the two germline ends. This CDR3 is 14 amino acids long. CDR1 and CDR2 from the germline V gene are SGHKS and YYEKEE (reference sequence). CDR3 DNA sequence: TGTGCCAGCAGCTTGACCGGGACAAACACTGAAGCTTTCTTT. Its translation is CASSLTGTNTEAFF. The full variable domain, completed using reference TRBV5-5 and TRBJ1-1, is DAGVTQSPTHLIKTRGQQVTLRCSPISGHKSVSWYQQVLGQGPQFIFQYYEKEERGRGNFPDRFSARQFPNYSSELNVNALLLGDSALYLCASSLTGTNTEAFFGQGTRLTVV.

The rearrangement uses TRBV9 and TRBJ1-3; D uncertain. Trimming left V 3 bases short and J 0 bases short, with 7 bases between. This CDR3 comprises 14 residues. CDR1 and CDR2 (germline): SGDLS, YYNGEE. The CDR3, as DNA: TGTGCCAGCAGCGCAATAAGCTCTGGAAACACCATATATTTT. Its translation: CASSAISSGNTIYF.

The rearrangement uses TRBV28 and TRBJ1-3; 10 positions agree with TRBD1. The length of the CDR3 is 16 residues. V was pared by 5 bases and J by 0 bases, with 4 bases of the junction left unmatched. The V gene's germline CDR1 is MDHEN and CDR2 SYDVKM. This CDR3 is CASSRGQGISGNTIYF. The CDR3 bases are TGTGCCAGCAGTCGGGGACAGGGGATCTCTGGAAACACCATATATTTT.

The chain carries TRBV4-2 and TRBJ2-3, with TRBD2 identical over 11 bases. This CDR3 region has 19 residues. CDR1 and CDR2 from the germline V gene are LGHNA and YNFKEQ. J was trimmed by 0 bases and V by 2 bases; bases with no gene match: 10. CDR3 in DNA: TGTGCCAGCAGCCAAACCGGGACTAGCGGACGACCTAGCACAGATACGCAGTATTTT. Its protein product is CASSQTGTSGRPSTDTQYF.

This chain connects TRBV29-1 to TRBJ2-4; 9 bases align to TRBD1. The germline CDR1 and CDR2 sequences are SQVTM and ANQGSEA. After removal of 6 bases from V and 0 bases from J, the junction contained 6 bases not matched to a gene. CDR3 length: 15 residues. The CDR3 here is CSVVGQGLAKNIQYF. The CDR3 bases are TGCAGCGTCGTCGGACAGGGGCTAGCCAAAAACATTCAGTACTTC. Based on the CDR3 plus reference TRBV29-1 and TRBJ2-4, the full variable domain is SAVISQKPSRDICQRGTSLTIQCQVDSQVTMMFWYRQQPGQSLTLIATANQGSEATYESGFVIDKFPISRPNLTFSTLTVSNMSPEDSSIYLCSVVGQGLAKNIQYFGAGTRLSVL.

The J gene is TRBJ1-2, the V gene TRBV14, with D possibly TRBD1 on 5 matching bases. Germline V gives CDR1 SGHDN, CDR2 FVKESK. The CDR3 runs to 12 residues. The V and J ends lost 1 base and 8 bases respectively, with 8 bases between them. The CDR3 DNA reads TGTGCCAGCAGCCAAGCGGGACTCGGCTACACCTTC. This encodes CASSQAGLGYTF. The full variable domain, rest sourced from reference TRBV14 and TRBJ1-2, is EAGVTQFPSHSVIEKGQTVTLRCDPISGHDNLYWYRRVMGKEIKFLLHFVKESKQDESGMPNNRFLAERTGGTYSTLKVQPAELEDSGVYFCASSQAGLGYTFGSGTRLTVV.

The chain carries TRBV11-2 and TRBJ1-6; 10 positions match TRBD1. CDR3 size: 16 residues. The germline gives CDR1 SGHAT, CDR2 FQNNGV. The V segment lost 0 bases and the J segment 7 bases; nucleotides outside the gene matches: 3. Written as DNA, the CDR3 is TGTGCCAGCAGCTTAGAGACAGGGGGCTCGAATTCACCCCTCCACTTT. This gives the protein CASSLETGGSNSPLHF.

This clone appeared a few times. J is TRBJ1-5 and V is TRBV4-2, with D perhaps matching TRBD1 (6 bases). This CDR3 has 15 amino acids. Germline CDR1 LGHNA, CDR2 YNFKEQ. Trimming shortened V by 4 bases and J by 0 bases, and 10 bases separated the two germline ends. CDR3 nucleotides: TGTGCCAGCAGCCCGGGGGCGGATAGCAATCAGCCCCAGCATTTT. This translates into CASSPGADSNQPQHF.

The chain is built from TRBV18 and TRBJ2-5, with D unresolved. The J call is uncertain, as TRBJ2-7 better fits the DNA end. Germline CDR1 is KGHSH and CDR2 is LQKENI. This CDR3 contains 14 residues. In DNA form, the CDR3 reads TGTGCCAGCTCACCAGGGTCGGGCCCTTACGAGCAGTACTTC. Amino acid sequence: CASSPGSGPYEQYF.

This clone came up once. The chain links TRBV5-4 to TRBJ2-3; TRBD2 aligns across 10 bases. CDR3 length: 15 amino acids. V trimming: 4 bases; J trimming: 6 bases; junction bases outside the gene matches: 8. The germline gives CDR1 SGHNT, CDR2 YYREEE (reference sequence). CDR3 nucleotides: TGTGCCAGCAGCGAACTAGCGGGAAGTTTGGATACGCAGTATTTT. This sequence encodes CASSELAGSLDTQYF.

The chain joins TRBV29-1 to TRBJ1-4; 7 bases agree with TRBD1. The germline CDR1 and CDR2 sequences are SQVTM and ANQGSEA. The CDR3 covers 13 residues. Trimming removed 7 bases from V and 3 bases from J; junction bases left unmatched: 5. Written as DNA, the CDR3 is TGCAGCGCCGGGACAGCTCCTAATGAAAAACTGTTTTTT. Its translation: CSAGTAPNEKLFF.

This clone is a singleton in its sample. The J gene is TRBJ2-1, the V gene TRBV5-1; D possibly corresponds to TRBD2 (6 bases). Looked up from germline, CDR1 is SGHRS and CDR2 is YFSETQ. V was clipped by 5 bases and J by 7 bases, with 19 bases between them. This CDR3 spans 15 amino acids. CDR3 loop: CASRGGMVSTNEQFF. For the CDR3, the DNA is TGCGCCAGCAGGGGGGGAATGGTCTCTACAAATGAGCAGTTCTTC.

DNA for the CDR3: TGTGCCAGCAGCTCCAGGACAGGGCGAGCAGAGACCCAGTACTTC. Encoded protein: CASSSRTGRAETQYF. This chain connects TRBV9 to TRBJ2-5, with 8 positions matching TRBD1. Germline V CDR1 and CDR2: SGDLS, YYNGEE. This CDR3 comprises 15 residues. V lost 4 bases, J lost 4 bases, and 9 bases stayed unmatched.

This clone was seen a single time. A much larger clone sits a single nucleotide away, making a read error possible. CDR3 nucleotides: TGCGTCAGCAGCCCGGTGGGCACCGGCTCCTATAATTCACCCCTCCACTTT. Translating it yields CVSSPVGTGSYNSPLHF. The rearrangement links TRBV4-3 to TRBJ1-6; D uncertain. CDR3 size: 17 residues. Germline assignment: CDR1 LGHNA and CDR2 YSLEER.

This clone was picked up a small number of times. The germline gene is not matched at one end of the junction; a read error may be the cause. This chain uses TRBV5-6 with TRBJ1-2; D remains unclear. The CDR3 consists of 13 residues. Germline CDR1 and CDR2: SGHDT and YYEEEE. This CDR3 is CASSLDANYGYTF. CDR3 coding DNA: TGTGCCAGCAGTTTGGACGCGAACTATGGCTACACCTTC.

V usage is TRBV29-1 and J usage is TRBJ1-1; the match to TRBD1 covers 7 bases. Unmatched junction bases numbered 9, after V lost 7 bases and J lost 1 base. The CDR3 length is 14 residues. CDR1 and CDR2 from the germline V gene are SQVTM and ANQGSEA. CDR3 sequence (DNA): TGCAGCGCAGACAGGGCAATAGGGAACACTGAAGCTTTCTTT. Its protein product is CSADRAIGNTEAFF. The whole variable domain, filled in from reference TRBV29-1 and TRBJ1-1, reads SAVISQKPSRDICQRGTSLTIQCQVDSQVTMMFWYRQQPGQSLTLIATANQGSEATYESGFVIDKFPISRPNLTFSTLTVSNMSPEDSSIYLCSADRAIGNTEAFFGQGTRLTVV.

The CDR3 spells CASSSALAETGELFF. DNA of the CDR3: TGTGCCAGCAGCTCCGCACTAGCGGAGACCGGGGAGCTGTTTTTT. J is TRBJ2-2 and V is TRBV7-2; 8 positions agree with TRBD2. The ends lost 4 bases at V and 5 bases at J; junction bases unmatched: 6. The CDR3 has 15 amino acids. Germline V gene sequence: CDR1 SGHTA, CDR2 FQGNSA.

The chain is built from TRBV9 and TRBJ2-3; 10 bases agree with TRBD1. CDR1 is SGDLS, CDR2 YYNGEE, per germline. V dropped 1 base and J dropped 3; count of bases not matched to a gene: 2. The CDR3 has 15 residues. The CDR3 region has the DNA TGTGCCAGCAGCGTACGGGACAGGGGAACAGATACGCAGTATTTT. Translated, it gives CASSVRDRGTDTQYF.

CDR3 amino acids: CASKIPGELFF. The CDR3 nucleotides read TGTGCCAGCAAAATTCCCGGGGAGCTGTTTTTT. V and J are TRBV6-1 and TRBJ2-2; no clear D. The V and J ends lost 7 bases and 6 bases respectively, with 6 bases between them. CDR1 MNHNS and CDR2 SASEGT come from the germline V gene. CDR3 size: 11 residues.

J is TRBJ1-2 and V is TRBV7-3, with D possibly being TRBD1 (5 bases). The V gene lost 11 bases and the J gene lost 0 bases, with 22 bases spanning the gap. The CDR3 is made up of 16 amino acids. Germline values: CDR1 SGHTA, CDR2 FQGTGA. The CDR3 is CAGTATKRGANYGYTF. In nucleotides, the CDR3 is TGTGCCGGGACCGCGACTAAACGGGGGGCTAACTATGGCTACACCTTC.

CDR3 DNA: TGTGCCAGCAGCTATAGCGGTTCTACAGATACGCAGTATTTT. Residues: CASSYSGSTDTQYF. The J gene is TRBJ2-3, the V gene TRBV7-3, with a weak D call TRBD2 (6 bases). The CDR3 runs 14 residues. CDR1 and CDR2 from the germline V gene are SGHTA and FQGTGA. With 4 bases removed from V and 3 bases from J, the gap between germline ends came to 11 bases.

This sequence joins TRBV19 and TRBJ1-4, with TRBD1 matching over 7 bases. The CDR3 is 13 residues long. Germline V gene sequence: CDR1 LNHDA, CDR2 SQIVND (reference sequence). The V segment lost 8 bases and the J segment 10 bases; nucleotides outside the gene matches: 10. The CDR3 reads CASVQRGGGKLFF. CDR3 nucleotides: TGTGCCAGTGTACAACGAGGGGGCGGAAAACTGTTTTTT.

The chain carries TRBV6-5 and TRBJ1-1, with D unresolved. Germline loops: CDR1 MNHEY, CDR2 SVGAGI. The CDR3 length is 14 residues. The V and J ends lost 5 bases and 1 base respectively, with 11 bases between them. The CDR3: CASSVGRPNTEAFF. DNA of the CDR3: TGTGCCAGCAGTGTCGGACGGCCGAACACTGAAGCTTTCTTT.

This clone was found a few times. The rearrangement uses TRBV18 and TRBJ1-2; TRBD1 is a possible D gene (5 bases). V was clipped by 3 bases and J by 4 bases, with 15 bases between them. From germline, CDR1 is KGHSH and CDR2 LQKENI. The CDR3 has 15 residues. The CDR3 bases are TGTGCCAGCTCACCCACGACGGGGGAAAGCTATGGCTACACCTTC. Protein: CASSPTTGESYGYTF. Full variable domain (rest looked up from reference TRBV18 and TRBJ1-2): NAGVMQNPRHLVRRRGQEARLRCSPMKGHSHVYWYRQLPEEGLKFMVYLQKENIIDESGMPKERFSAEFPKEGPSILRIQQVVRGDSAAYFCASSPTTGESYGYTFGSGTRLTVV.